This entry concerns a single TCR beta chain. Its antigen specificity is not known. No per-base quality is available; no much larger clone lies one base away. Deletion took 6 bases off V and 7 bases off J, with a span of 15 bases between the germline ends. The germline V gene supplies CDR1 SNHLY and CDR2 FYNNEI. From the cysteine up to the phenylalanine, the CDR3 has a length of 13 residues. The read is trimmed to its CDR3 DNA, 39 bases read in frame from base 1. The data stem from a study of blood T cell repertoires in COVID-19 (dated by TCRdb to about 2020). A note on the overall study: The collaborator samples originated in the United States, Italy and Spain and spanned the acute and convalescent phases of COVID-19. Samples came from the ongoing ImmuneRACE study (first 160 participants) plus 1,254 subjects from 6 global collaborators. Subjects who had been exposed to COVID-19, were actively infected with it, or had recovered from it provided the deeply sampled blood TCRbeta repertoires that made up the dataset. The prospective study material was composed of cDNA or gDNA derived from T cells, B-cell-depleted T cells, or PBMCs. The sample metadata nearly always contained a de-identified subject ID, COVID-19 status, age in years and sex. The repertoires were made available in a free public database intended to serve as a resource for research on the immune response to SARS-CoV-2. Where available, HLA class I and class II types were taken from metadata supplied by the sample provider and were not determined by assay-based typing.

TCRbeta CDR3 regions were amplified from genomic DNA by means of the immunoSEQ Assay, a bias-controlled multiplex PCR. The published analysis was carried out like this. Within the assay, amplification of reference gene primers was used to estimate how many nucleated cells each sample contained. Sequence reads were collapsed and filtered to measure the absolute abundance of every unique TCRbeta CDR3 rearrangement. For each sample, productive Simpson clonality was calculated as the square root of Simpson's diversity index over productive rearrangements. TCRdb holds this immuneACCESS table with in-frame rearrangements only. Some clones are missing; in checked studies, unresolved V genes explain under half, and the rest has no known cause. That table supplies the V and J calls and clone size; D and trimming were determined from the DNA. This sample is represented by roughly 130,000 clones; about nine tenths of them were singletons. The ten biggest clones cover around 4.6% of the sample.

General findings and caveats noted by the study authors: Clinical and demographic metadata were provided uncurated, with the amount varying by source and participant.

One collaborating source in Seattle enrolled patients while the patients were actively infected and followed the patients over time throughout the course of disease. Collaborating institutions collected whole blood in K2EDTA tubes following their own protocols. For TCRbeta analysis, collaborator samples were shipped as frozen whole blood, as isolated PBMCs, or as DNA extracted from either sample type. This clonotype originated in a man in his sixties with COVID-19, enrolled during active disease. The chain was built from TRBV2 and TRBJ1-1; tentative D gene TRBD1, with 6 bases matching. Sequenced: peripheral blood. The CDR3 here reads CASRWTERGEAFF. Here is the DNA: TGTGCCAGCAGGTGGACAGAGAGGGGTGAAGCTTTCTTT. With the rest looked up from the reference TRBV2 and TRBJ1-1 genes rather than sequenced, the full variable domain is EPEVTQTPSHQVTQMGQEVILRCVPISNHLYFYWYRQILGQKVEFLVSFYNNEISEKSEIFDDQFSVERPDGSNFTLKIRSTKLEDSAMYFCASRWTERGEAFFGQGTRLTVV.